This T cell receptor (beta chain) originates from a study of persistence of HIV-infected CD4 T cells. Study-wide background: The sample holds CD4+ T cells responsive to CMV or HIV-1 Gag.

This was the immunoSEQ version 4 assay in survey mode. The protocol was immunoSEQ multiplex PCR, while the TCRdb copy is restricted to in-frame clones and leaves out a portion. The sample consists of just over 35,000 clones, over 65% of them appearing once. For this clone: Its specificity is not known.

Cells were stimulated with overlapping HIV-1 Gag 15-mer peptides. Memory cells lacking CD40L and CD69 with high CD45RO were sorted. The CDR3 sequence is 14 residues long. Germline values: CDR1 SGHRS, CDR2 YFSETQ. Trimming at V came to 5 bases and at J to 4 bases, leaving 7 bases not matched to a gene. The V and J genes are TRBV5-1 and TRBJ1-1, with 8 nucleotides matching TRBD1. Sequenced here: cultured CD4+ T cells from PBMCs, sampled from a patient who received antiretroviral therapy. This receptor was identified in an adult with HIV. The donor label of this sample is uncertain. The CDR3 loop is CASRVQTGATEAFF. CDR3 DNA sequence: TGCGCCAGCAGAGTCCAGACAGGGGCCACTGAAGCTTTCTTT. The variable domain in full, completed from reference TRBV5-1 and TRBJ1-1, reads KAGVTQTPRYLIKTRGQQVTLSCSPISGHRSVSWYQQTPGQGLQFLFEYFSETQRNKGNFPGRFSGRQFSNSRSEMNVSTLELGDSALYLCASRVQTGATEAFFGQGTRLTVV.